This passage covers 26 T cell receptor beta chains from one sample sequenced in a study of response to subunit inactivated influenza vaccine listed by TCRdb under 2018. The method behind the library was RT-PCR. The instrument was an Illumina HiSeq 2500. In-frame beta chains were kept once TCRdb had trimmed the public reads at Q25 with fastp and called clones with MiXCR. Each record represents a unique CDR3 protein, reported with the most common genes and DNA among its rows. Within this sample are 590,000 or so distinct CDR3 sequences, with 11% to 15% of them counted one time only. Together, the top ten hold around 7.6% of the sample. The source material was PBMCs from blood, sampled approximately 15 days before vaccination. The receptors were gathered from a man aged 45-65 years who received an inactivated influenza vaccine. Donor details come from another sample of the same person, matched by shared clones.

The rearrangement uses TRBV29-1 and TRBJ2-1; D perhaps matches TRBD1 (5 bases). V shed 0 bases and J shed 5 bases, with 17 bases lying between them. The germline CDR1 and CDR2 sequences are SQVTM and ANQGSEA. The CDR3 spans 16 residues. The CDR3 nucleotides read TGCAGCGTTGAAGATTTGTTTCGCAGGGCTGACAATGAGCAGTTCTTC. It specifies CSVEDLFRRADNEQFF.

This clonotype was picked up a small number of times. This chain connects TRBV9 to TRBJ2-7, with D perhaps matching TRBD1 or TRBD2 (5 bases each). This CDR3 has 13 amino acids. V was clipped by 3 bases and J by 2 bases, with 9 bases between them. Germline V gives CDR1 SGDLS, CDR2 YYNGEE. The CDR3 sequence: CASSGGTTYEQYF. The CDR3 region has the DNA TGTGCCAGCAGCGGGGGGACGACCTACGAGCAGTACTTC.

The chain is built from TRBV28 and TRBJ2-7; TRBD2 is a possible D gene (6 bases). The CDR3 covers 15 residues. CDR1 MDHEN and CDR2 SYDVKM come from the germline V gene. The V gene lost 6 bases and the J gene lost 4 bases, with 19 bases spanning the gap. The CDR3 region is CASSSVGRGMYEQYF. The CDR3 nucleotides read TGTGCCAGCAGCTCCGTCGGGAGAGGGATGTACGAGCAGTACTTC. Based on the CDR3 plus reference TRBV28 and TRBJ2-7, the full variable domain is DVKVTQSSRYLVKRTGEKVFLECVQDMDHENMFWYRQDPGLGLRLIYFSYDVKMKEKGDIPEGYSVSREKKERFSLILESASTNQTSMYLCASSSVGRGMYEQYFGPGTRLTVT.

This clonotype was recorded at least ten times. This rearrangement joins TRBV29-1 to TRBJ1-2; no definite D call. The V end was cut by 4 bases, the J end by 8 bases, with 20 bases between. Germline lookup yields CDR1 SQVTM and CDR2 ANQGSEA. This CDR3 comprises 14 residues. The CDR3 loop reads CSVVGRTLSVGYTF. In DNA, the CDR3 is TGCAGCGTTGTTGGCAGGACCCTATCCGTCGGCTACACCTTC.

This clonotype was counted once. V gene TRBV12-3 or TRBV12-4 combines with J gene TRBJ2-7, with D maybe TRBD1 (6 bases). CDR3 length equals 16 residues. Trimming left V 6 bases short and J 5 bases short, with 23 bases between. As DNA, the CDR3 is TGTGCCAGCAGCAAGGACAGCCCTGTACCGATCGACGAGCAGTACTTC. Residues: CASSKDSPVPIDEQYF.

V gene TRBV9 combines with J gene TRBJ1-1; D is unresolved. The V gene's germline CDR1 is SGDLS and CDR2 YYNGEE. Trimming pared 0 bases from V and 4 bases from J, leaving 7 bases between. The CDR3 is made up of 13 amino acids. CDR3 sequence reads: CASSVERSTEAFF. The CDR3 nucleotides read TGTGCCAGCAGCGTAGAAAGAAGCACTGAAGCTTTCTTT.

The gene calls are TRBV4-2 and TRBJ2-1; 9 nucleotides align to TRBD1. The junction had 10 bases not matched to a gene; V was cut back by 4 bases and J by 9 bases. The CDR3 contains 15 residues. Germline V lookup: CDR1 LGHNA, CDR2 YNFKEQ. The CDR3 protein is CASSRGQGMASEQFF. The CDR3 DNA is TGTGCCAGCAGCCGCGGACAGGGGATGGCCAGTGAGCAGTTCTTC.

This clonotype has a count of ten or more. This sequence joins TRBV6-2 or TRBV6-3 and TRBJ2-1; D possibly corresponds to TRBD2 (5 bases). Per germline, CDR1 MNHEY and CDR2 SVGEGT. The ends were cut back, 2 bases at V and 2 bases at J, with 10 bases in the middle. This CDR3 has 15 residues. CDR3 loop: CASSYEGRAYNEQFF. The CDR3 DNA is TGTGCCAGCAGTTACGAGGGTAGGGCCTACAATGAGCAGTTCTTC.

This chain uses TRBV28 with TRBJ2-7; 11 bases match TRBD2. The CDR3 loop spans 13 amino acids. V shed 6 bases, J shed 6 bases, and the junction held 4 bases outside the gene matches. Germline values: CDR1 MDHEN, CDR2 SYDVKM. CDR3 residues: CASSKGLAAEQYF. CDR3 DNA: TGTGCCAGCAGCAAGGGACTAGCGGCCGAGCAGTACTTC.

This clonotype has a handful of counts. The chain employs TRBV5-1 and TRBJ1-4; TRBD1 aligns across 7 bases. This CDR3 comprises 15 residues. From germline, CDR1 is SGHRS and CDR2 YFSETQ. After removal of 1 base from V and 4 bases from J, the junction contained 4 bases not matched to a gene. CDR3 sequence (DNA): TGCGCCAGCAGCTTGTCGGCAGGGGGTAATGAAAAACTGTTTTTT. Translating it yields CASSLSAGGNEKLFF.

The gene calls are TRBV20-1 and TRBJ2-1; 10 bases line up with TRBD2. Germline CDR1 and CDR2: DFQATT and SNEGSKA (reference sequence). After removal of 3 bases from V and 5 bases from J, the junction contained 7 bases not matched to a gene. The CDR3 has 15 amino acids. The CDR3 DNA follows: TGCAGTGCTAGGATACCTAGCGGGAGCCACAATGAGCAGTTCTTC. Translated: CSARIPSGSHNEQFF.

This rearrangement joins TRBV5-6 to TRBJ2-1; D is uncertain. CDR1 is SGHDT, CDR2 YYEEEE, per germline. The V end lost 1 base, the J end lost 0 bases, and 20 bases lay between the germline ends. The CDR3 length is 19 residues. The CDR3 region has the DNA TGTGCCAGCAGCTTGTCGTTCGCCAGGACCTCCAGCTCCTACAATGAGCAGTTCTTC. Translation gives CASSLSFARTSSSYNEQFF.

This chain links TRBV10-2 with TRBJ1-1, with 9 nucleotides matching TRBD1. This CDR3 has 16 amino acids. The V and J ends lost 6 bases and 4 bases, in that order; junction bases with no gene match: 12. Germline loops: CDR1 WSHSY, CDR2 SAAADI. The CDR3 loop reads CASREPALTGGTEAFF. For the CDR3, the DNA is TGCGCCAGCAGGGAACCCGCCCTGACAGGGGGCACTGAAGCTTTCTTT.

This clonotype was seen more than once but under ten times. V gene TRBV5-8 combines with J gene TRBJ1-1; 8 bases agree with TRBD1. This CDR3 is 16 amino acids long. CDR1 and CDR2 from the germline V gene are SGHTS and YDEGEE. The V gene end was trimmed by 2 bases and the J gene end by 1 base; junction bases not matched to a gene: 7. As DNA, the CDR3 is TGTGCCAGCAGCTTTACGACAGGGGTGAGGAACACTGAAGCTTTCTTT. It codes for CASSFTTGVRNTEAFF.

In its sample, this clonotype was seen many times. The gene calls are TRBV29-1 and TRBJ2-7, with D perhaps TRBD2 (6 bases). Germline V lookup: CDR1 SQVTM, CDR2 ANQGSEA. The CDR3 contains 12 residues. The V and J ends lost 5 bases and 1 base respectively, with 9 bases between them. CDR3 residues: CSVTGLSYEQYF. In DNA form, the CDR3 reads TGCAGCGTTACGGGACTTTCCTACGAGCAGTACTTC.

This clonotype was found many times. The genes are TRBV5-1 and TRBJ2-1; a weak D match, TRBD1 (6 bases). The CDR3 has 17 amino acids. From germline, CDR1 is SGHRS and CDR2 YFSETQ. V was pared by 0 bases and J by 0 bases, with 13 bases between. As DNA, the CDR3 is TGCGCCAGCAGCTTGGGCCGGGACACGAGCTCCTACAATGAGCAGTTCTTC. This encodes CASSLGRDTSSYNEQFF.

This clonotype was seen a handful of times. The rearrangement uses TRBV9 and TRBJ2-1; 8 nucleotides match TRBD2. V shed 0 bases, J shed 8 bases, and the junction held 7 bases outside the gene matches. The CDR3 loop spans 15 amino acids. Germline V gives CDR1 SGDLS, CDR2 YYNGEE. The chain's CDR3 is CASSVVPAGVYEQFF. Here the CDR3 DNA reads TGTGCCAGCAGCGTAGTGCCAGCGGGAGTGTATGAGCAGTTCTTC.

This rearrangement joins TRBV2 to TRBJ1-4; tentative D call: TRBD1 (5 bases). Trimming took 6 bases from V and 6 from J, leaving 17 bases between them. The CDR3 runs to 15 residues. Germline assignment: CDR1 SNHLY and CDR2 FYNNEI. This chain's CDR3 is CASRARTAGDEKLFF. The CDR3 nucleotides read TGTGCCAGCAGGGCTAGGACGGCGGGGGATGAAAAACTGTTTTTT.

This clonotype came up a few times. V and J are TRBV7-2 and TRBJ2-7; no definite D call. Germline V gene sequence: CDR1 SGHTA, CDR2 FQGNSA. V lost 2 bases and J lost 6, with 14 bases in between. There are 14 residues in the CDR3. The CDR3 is CASSLLFQPGEQYF. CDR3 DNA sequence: TGTGCCAGCAGCTTATTGTTCCAGCCAGGCGAGCAGTACTTC.

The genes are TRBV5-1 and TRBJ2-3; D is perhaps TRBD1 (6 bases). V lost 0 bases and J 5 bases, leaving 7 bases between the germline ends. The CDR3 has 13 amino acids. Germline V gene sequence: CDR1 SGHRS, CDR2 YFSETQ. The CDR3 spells CASSLEQGDTQYF. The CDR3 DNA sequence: TGCGCCAGCAGCTTGGAACAGGGAGATACGCAGTATTTT.

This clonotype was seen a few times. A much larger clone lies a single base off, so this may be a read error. The chain's CDR3 is CASSLAVGSGETQYF. CDR3 coding DNA: TGCGCCAGCAGCTTGGCGGTCGGGAGTGGAGAGACCCAGTACTTC. The chain carries TRBV5-1 and TRBJ2-5, with a tentative D call TRBD2 (6 bases). Trimming shortened V by 0 bases and J by 4 bases, and 13 bases separated the two germline ends. The CDR3 extends over 15 amino acids. The germline V gene encodes CDR1 SGHRS and CDR2 YFSETQ.

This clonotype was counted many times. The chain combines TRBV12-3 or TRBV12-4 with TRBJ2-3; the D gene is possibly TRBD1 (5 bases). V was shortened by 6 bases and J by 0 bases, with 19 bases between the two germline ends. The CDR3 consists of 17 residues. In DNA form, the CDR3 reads TGTGCCAGCAGCTCGAGATTGTGGGGCTCTAGCACAGATACGCAGTATTTT. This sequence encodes CASSSRLWGSSTDTQYF.

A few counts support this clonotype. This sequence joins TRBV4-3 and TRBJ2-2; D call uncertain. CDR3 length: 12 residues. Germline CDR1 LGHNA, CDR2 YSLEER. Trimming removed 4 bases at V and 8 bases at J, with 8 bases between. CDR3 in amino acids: CASSPVLGELFF. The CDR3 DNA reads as TGCGCCAGCAGCCCGGTCCTAGGGGAGCTGTTTTTT.

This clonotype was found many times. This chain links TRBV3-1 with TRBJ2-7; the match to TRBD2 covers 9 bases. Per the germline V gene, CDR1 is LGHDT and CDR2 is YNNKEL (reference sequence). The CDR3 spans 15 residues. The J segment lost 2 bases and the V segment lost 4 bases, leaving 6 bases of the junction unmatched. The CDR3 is CASSPLGGRAYEQYF. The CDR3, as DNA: TGTGCCAGCAGCCCGCTAGGCGGGAGGGCCTACGAGCAGTACTTC.

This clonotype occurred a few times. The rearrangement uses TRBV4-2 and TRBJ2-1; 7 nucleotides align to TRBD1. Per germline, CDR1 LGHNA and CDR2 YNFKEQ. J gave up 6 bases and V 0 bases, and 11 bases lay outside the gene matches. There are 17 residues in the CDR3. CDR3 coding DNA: TGTGCCAGCAGCCAAGATCGGTACAGGGGAAATCGCAATGAGCAGTTCTTC. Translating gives CASSQDRYRGNRNEQFF.

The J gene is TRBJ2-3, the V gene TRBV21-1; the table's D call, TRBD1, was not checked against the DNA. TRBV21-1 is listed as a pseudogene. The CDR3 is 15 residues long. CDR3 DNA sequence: TGTGCCAGCAGCATAGGGGGACGGTCAGACGATACGCAGTATTTT. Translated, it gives CASSIGGRSDDTQYF.